This TCR beta chain was identified in a study of breast tumors, draining lymph nodes, adjacent tissues. One entry per CDR3 protein, called by TCRdb with MiXCR from the multiplex PCR reads. This sample yields 150,000 or so distinct CDR3 sequences, of which 30% to 40% are seen a single time; more than 3.5% belongs to the top ten. The lymph nodes were axillary draining lymph nodes from breast cancer patients. This clonotype showed up many times. The CDR3 extends over 13 amino acids. Germline CDR1 and CDR2: MNHEY and SVGAGI. Trimming removed 1 base at V and 6 bases at J, with 6 bases between. The sequence was collected from a female donor with breast cancer. Some clones in this sample may be carry-over from other donors' samples. This rearrangement joins TRBV6-5 to TRBJ2-2; D unclear. The sample comprised axillary lymph node tissue. This CDR3 is CASSYWSPGELFF. CDR3 coding DNA: TGTGCCAGCAGTTACTGGTCCCCCGGGGAGCTGTTTTTT.